Ten or more counts support the clone carrying this T cell receptor (beta chain). The target antigen is unknown. This entry comes from a study of T cell repertoires in cytomegalovirus infection. Study-level information: CMV infection together with matching HLA type was indicated by public TCR beta signatures. Notes on the study in general: The ex vivo response showed dominance by HLA-C-restricted CMV-specific TCR beta clonotypes.

After removal of 6 bases from V and 6 bases from J, the junction contained 4 bases not matched to a gene. The CDR3 is made up of 13 amino acids. Per germline, CDR1 ENHRY and CDR2 SYGVKD. TCRdb re-called the reads through MiXCR, storing one row per CDR3 protein. This table holds 450,000 to 600,000 distinct CDR3 sequences, around 11% found once. Sequencing used PBMCs. This receptor was identified in a human donor in good health (CMV status not recorded). Some clones in this sample may be carry-over from other donors' samples. V usage is TRBV10-3 and J usage is TRBJ2-1, with 8 nucleotides matching TRBD1. The CDR3 spells CAISQQGVNEQFF. The CDR3 bases are TGTGCCATCAGCCAACAGGGGGTCAATGAGCAGTTCTTC.